This T cell receptor (beta chain) was recovered during a study of cytomegalovirus exposure and HLA in healthy donors. The method was immunoSEQ multiplex PCR; TCRdb's version includes in-frame clones alone and lacks a portion of them. Among roughly 52,000 clones listed, just over 85% were seen once. V was clipped by 8 bases and J by 0 bases; unmatched bases: 4. The V gene's germline CDR1 is SNHLY and CDR2 FYNNEI. The CDR3 loop spans 14 amino acids. The TCR was taken from a woman aged 30 to 39 in good health and CMV-seronegative. The sequencing input was PBMCs. The chain recombines TRBV2 with TRBJ1-5; 7 positions match TRBD1. The CDR3 loop is CASVGTASNQPQHF. As DNA, the CDR3 is TGTGCCAGCGTCGGGACAGCTAGCAATCAGCCCCAGCATTTT.